This T cell receptor (beta chain) was profiled in a study of beta chain features in type 1 diabetes. As every portion of the isolated RNA was reverse transcribed, the sequencing read expressed TCRB transcripts. Measured with immunoSEQ multiplex PCR; TCRdb has only the in-frame clones, and not every one. Of 970,000 or so clones in the sample, about 17% are singletons; the top ten hold 0.02% to 0.03%. Concerning this clone: Its antigen is not identified.

Findings and caveats of the study: A possible short-template PCR bias applies equally to patients and controls.

The CDR3 extends over 15 amino acids. Germline CDR1 MNHEY, CDR2 SMNVEV (reference sequence). Trimming took off 6 bases at V and 0 bases at J, with 9 bases between the two ends. Only one heparinised blood draw was taken per donor, and its volume averaged about 120 mL. The clonotype was recovered from a woman under 30 in good health. V is TRBV27 and J is TRBJ2-6; TRBD2 might be the D (5 bases). Sequencing was carried out using naive CD4+ T cells from blood. The CDR3 nucleotides are TGTGCCAGCAGGAGGGCTTACTCTGGGGCCAACGTCCTGACTTTC. The encoded protein is CASRRAYSGANVLTF.